This TCR beta chain was obtained from a study of blood T cell repertoires in COVID-19. Study in general: There were acute and convalescent COVID-19 samples, and they came from the United States, Italy and Spain. T cells, B-cell-depleted T cells, or PBMCs provided the cDNA or gDNA that served as material.

This CDR3 spans 16 amino acids. Germline V gives CDR1 SGHNT, CDR2 YYREEE (reference sequence). V dropped 3 bases and J dropped 2; count of bases not matched to a gene: 8. In the original workflow: It was from reference gene primer amplification that nucleated cell counts were estimated. Sequenced by immunoSEQ multiplex PCR; TCRdb stores in-frame clones only, minus some. V and J calls plus clone size are reproduced from that table; the DNA served to infer D and trimming. There are approximately 35,000 clones in the sample; about 79% occur only once, and about an eighth lies in the top ten. This receptor was identified in a human donor in a cohort sampled during active COVID-19. The J gene is TRBJ2-4, the V gene TRBV5-4; 7 nucleotides align to TRBD2. Material for sequencing was peripheral blood. The CDR3, as DNA: TGTGCCAGCAGCTGGGGGGGAGAGAGTACCAAAAACATTCAGTACTTC. Its protein is CASSWGGESTKNIQYF.